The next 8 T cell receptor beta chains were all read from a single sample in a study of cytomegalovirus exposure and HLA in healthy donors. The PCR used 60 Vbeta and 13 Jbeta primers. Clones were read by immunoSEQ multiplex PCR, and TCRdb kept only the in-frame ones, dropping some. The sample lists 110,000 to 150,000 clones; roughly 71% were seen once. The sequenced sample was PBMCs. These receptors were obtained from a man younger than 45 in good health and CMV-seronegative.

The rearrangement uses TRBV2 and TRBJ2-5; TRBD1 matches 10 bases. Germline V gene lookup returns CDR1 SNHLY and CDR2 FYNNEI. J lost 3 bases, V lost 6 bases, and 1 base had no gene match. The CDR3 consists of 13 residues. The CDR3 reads CASSGQGEETQYF. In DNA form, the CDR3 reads TGTGCCAGCAGCGGACAGGGGGAAGAGACCCAGTACTTC.

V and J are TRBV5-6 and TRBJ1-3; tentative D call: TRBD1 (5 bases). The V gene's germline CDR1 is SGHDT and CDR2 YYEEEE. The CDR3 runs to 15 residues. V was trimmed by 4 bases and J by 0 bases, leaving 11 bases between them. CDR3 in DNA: TGTGCCAGCAGCCAAGAACAGGTCTCTGGAAACACCATATATTTT. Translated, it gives CASSQEQVSGNTIYF.

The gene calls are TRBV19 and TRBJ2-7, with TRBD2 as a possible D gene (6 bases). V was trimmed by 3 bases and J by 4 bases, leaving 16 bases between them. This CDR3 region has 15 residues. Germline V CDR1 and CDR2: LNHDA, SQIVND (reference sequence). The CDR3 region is CASSITGSGGYEQYF. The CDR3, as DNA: TGTGCCAGTAGTATTACCGGGAGTGGGGGTTACGAGCAGTACTTC.

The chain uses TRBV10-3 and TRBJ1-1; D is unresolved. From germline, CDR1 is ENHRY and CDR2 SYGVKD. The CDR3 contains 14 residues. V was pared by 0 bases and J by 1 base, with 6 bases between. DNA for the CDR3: TGTGCCATCAGTGAGTCCAACACGAACACTGAAGCTTTCTTT. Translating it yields CAISESNTNTEAFF.

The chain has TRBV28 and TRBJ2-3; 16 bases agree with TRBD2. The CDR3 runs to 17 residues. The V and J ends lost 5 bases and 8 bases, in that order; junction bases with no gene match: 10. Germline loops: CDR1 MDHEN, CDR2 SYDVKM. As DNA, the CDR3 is TGTGCCAGCAGTCCACAGGGACTAGCGGGAGGGTACGGTACGCAGTATTTT. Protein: CASSPQGLAGGYGTQYF.

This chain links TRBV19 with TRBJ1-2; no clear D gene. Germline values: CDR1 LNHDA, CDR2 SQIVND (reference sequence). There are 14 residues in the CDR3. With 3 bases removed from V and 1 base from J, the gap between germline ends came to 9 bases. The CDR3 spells CASSMERGNYGYTF. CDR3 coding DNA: TGTGCCAGTAGTATGGAGCGGGGTAACTATGGCTACACCTTC.

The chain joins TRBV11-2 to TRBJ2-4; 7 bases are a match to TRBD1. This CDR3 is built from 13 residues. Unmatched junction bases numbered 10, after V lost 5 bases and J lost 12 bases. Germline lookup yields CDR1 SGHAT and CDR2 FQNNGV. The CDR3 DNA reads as TGTGCCAGCAGCCCCGACCTCGGGGACAGTCAGTACTTC. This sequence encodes CASSPDLGDSQYF.

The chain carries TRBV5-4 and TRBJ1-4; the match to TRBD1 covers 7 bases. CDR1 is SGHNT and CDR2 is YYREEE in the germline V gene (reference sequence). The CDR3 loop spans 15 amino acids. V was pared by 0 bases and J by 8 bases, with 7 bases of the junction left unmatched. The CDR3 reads CASSLARGYGEKLFF. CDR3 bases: TGTGCCAGCAGCTTGGCCAGGGGGTATGGCGAAAAACTGTTTTTT.